Below, 32 T cell receptor beta chains from the same sample are listed, as sequenced in a study of shared clonotypes between healthy human individuals. Produced via immunoSEQ multiplex PCR; TCRdb's table is partial and in-frame only. The sample comprises about 980,000 clones, 76% of which are singletons, and around 1.5% rests with the top ten. Source material: memory CD4+ T cells sorted from blood. Regarding subset: CD45RA-negative fraction. These receptors were taken from a man aged 18 to 29 in good health.

The V gene is TRBV5-6, the J gene TRBJ2-5, with a weak D call TRBD1 (6 bases). CDR1 and CDR2 (germline): SGHDT, YYEEEE. This CDR3 contains 16 residues. V gave up 2 bases and J gave up 2 bases, with 16 bases separating them. CDR3 nucleotide sequence: TGTGCCAGCAGCTTACGTGGGACAAACCTACAAGAGACCCAGTACTTC. Translating it yields CASSLRGTNLQETQYF.

V usage is TRBV6-6 and J usage is TRBJ2-3, with a possible D match to TRBD2 (6 bases). V shed 7 bases and J shed 5 bases, with 10 bases lying between them. The CDR3 covers 12 residues. Germline CDR1 MNHNY, CDR2 SVGAGI (reference sequence). This CDR3 is CASMEGLDTQYF. The CDR3 DNA follows: TGTGCCAGCATGGAGGGGTTAGATACGCAGTATTTT.

V gene TRBV7-9 combines with J gene TRBJ1-6; D possibly corresponds to TRBD1 (5 bases). Germline values: CDR1 SEHNR, CDR2 FQNEAQ (reference sequence). The ends were cut back, 1 base at V and 10 bases at J, with 8 bases in the middle. The CDR3 is made up of 13 amino acids. The CDR3 reads CASSLGDQSPLHF. The DNA for the CDR3 is TGTGCCAGCAGCTTAGGGGACCAATCACCCCTCCACTTT.

This chain uses TRBV4-1 with TRBJ2-5; 7 bases map to TRBD2. There are 17 residues in the CDR3. The V and J ends lost 1 base and 3 bases, in that order; junction bases with no gene match: 11. Germline V lookup: CDR1 MGHRA, CDR2 YSYEKL. As DNA, the CDR3 is TGCGCCAGCAGCCAAGTAGTGTTGGGGGGGGGTAAAGAGACCCAGTACTTC. Translation gives CASSQVVLGGGKETQYF.

This clone has a single count. This rearrangement joins TRBV18 to TRBJ2-3; D gene uncertain. Per the germline V gene, CDR1 is KGHSH and CDR2 is LQKENI. Trimming took 6 bases from V and 5 from J, leaving 6 bases between them. This CDR3 has 11 amino acids. The CDR3 here is CASSSVDTQYF. CDR3 sequence (DNA): TGTGCCAGCTCCTCAGTAGATACGCAGTATTTT. The full variable domain, with the rest looked up from reference TRBV18 and TRBJ2-3, is NAGVMQNPRHLVRRRGQEARLRCSPMKGHSHVYWYRQLPEEGLKFMVYLQKENIIDESGMPKERFSAEFPKEGPSILRIQQVVRGDSAAYFCASSSVDTQYFGPGTRLTVL.

In regard to this clone: At the DNA level, this CDR3 is encoded by other sequences in the same sample as well. The chain recombines TRBV15 with TRBJ1-1, with D hard to call. Germline CDR1 reads LNHNV; CDR2 reads YYDKDF (reference sequence). The V end lost 0 bases, the J end lost 8 bases, and 7 bases lay between the germline ends. CDR3 size: 12 residues. The CDR3 is CATSREGTEAFF. CDR3 nucleotides: TGTGCCACCAGCAGAGAAGGAACGGAAGCTTTCTTT.

Only one count was recorded for this clone. The genes are TRBV10-3 and TRBJ1-1; D is uncertain. CDR1 is ENHRY, CDR2 SYGVKD, per germline. The V end was cut by 7 bases, the J end by 2 bases, with 11 bases between. The CDR3 covers 13 residues. The CDR3 DNA is TGTGCCATCAAGGAGGATCCTAACACTGAAGCTTTCTTT. Translating gives CAIKEDPNTEAFF.

The chain combines TRBV10-3 with TRBJ2-6; D possibly matches TRBD1 or TRBD2 (5 bases each). The V gene's germline CDR1 is ENHRY and CDR2 SYGVKD. The CDR3 loop spans 16 amino acids. With 4 bases removed from V and 2 bases from J, the gap between germline ends came to 12 bases. CDR3 sequence reads: CAISAKGTAGANVLTF. Here the CDR3 DNA reads TGTGCCATCAGTGCAAAGGGGACGGCTGGGGCCAACGTCCTGACTTTC.

This clone was found once. For the CDR3, the DNA is TGTGCCTGGAGTGGACCGCCTGGCTCCTACGAGCAGTACTTC. Translation gives CAWSGPPGSYEQYF. This chain connects TRBV30 to TRBJ2-7; D unresolved. CDR3 length equals 14 residues. CDR1 is GTSNPN and CDR2 is SVGIG in the germline V gene (reference sequence). Trimming cost V 1 base and J 0 bases, with 10 bases left between them.

The rearrangement links TRBV7-9 to TRBJ2-5; TRBD1 might be the D (6 bases). Between the trimmed V and J ends, which lost 1 base and 5 bases, there was a span of 11 bases. This CDR3 comprises 14 residues. Germline-derived CDR1 and CDR2 are SEHNR and FQNEAQ (reference sequence). CDR3 region: CASSLGTGMETQYF. The CDR3 DNA is TGTGCCAGCAGCTTAGGAACAGGGATGGAGACCCAGTACTTC.

This clone was picked up one time. The J gene is TRBJ2-3, the V gene TRBV19, with unresolved D. This CDR3 contains 16 residues. Germline CDR1 and CDR2: LNHDA and SQIVND (reference sequence). Trimming pared 5 bases from V and 2 bases from J, leaving 17 bases between. DNA of the CDR3: TGTGCCAGTAGTCCTCCCCGTGGGGTCTCCACAGATACGCAGTATTTT. It codes for CASSPPRGVSTDTQYF.

This clone turned up a few times. CDR3: CASSLAVRIQETQYF. The CDR3 nucleotides are TGTGCCAGCAGCTTAGCCGTTCGGATCCAAGAGACCCAGTACTTC. The chain couples TRBV7-2 to TRBJ2-5; no firm D call. Germline loops: CDR1 SGHTA, CDR2 FQGNSA. V was pared by 0 bases and J by 1 base, with 9 bases between. This CDR3 has 15 residues.

In this sample, this clone turned up a few times. The V call is TRBV5-6, the J call TRBJ2-5; D tentatively fits TRBD1 or TRBD2 (5 bases each). The CDR3 runs 13 residues. Trimming left V 0 bases short and J 7 bases short, with 10 bases between. Germline values: CDR1 SGHDT, CDR2 YYEEEE. This CDR3 reads CASSLVEGRTQYF. The CDR3 DNA reads as TGTGCCAGCAGCTTGGTCGAGGGGAGGACCCAGTACTTC.

The chain joins TRBV5-4 to TRBJ1-2, with TRBD1 identical over 8 bases. The CDR3 spans 15 residues. Looked up from germline, CDR1 is SGHNT and CDR2 is YYREEE (reference sequence). The J segment lost 7 bases and the V segment lost 1 base, leaving 9 bases of the junction unmatched. This CDR3 reads CASSLPLGQGIGYTF. The CDR3 nucleotides are TGTGCCAGCAGCTTGCCGCTCGGACAGGGAATTGGCTACACCTTC.

V is TRBV5-1 and J is TRBJ2-1, with 8 bases that match TRBD2. Trimming took 4 bases from V and 4 from J; bases not matched to a gene: 7. Looked up from germline, CDR1 is SGHRS and CDR2 is YFSETQ. The CDR3 sequence is 15 residues long. In nucleotides, the CDR3 is TGCGCCAGCAGCGCAACCGGGACTAGATACAATGAGCAGTTCTTC. Protein: CASSATGTRYNEQFF. Full variable domain (missing parts from reference TRBV5-1 and TRBJ2-1): KAGVTQTPRYLIKTRGQQVTLSCSPISGHRSVSWYQQTPGQGLQFLFEYFSETQRNKGNFPGRFSGRQFSNSRSEMNVSTLELGDSALYLCASSATGTRYNEQFFGPGTRLTVL.

The V and J genes are TRBV7-9 and TRBJ2-2; D is uncertain. Trimming took 2 bases from V and 1 from J, leaving 2 bases between them. There are 13 residues in the CDR3. Germline CDR1 SEHNR, CDR2 FQNEAQ (reference sequence). The CDR3 sequence: CASSLWNTGELFF. The CDR3 bases are TGTGCCAGCAGCTTATGGAACACCGGGGAGCTGTTTTTT. Full variable domain (rest looked up from reference TRBV7-9 and TRBJ2-2): DTGVSQNPRHKITKRGQNVTFRCDPISEHNRLYWYRQTLGQGPEFLTYFQNEAQLEKSRLLSDRFSAERPKGSFSTLEIQRTEQGDSAMYLCASSLWNTGELFFGEGSRLTVL.

This clone was found once. The rearrangement links TRBV10-2 to TRBJ2-7, with D maybe TRBD2 (5 bases). Looked up from germline, CDR1 is WSHSY and CDR2 is SAAADI. This CDR3 region has 14 residues. V was shortened by 2 bases and J by 7 bases, with 15 bases between the two germline ends. CDR3 in DNA: TGCGCCAGCAGTGAGAGTTGGTTGGGCGGGGAGCAGTACTTC. Amino acid sequence: CASSESWLGGEQYF.

The chain combines TRBV11-2 with TRBJ2-1; D is ambiguous. From germline, CDR1 is SGHAT and CDR2 FQNNGV. Deletions cut 1 base from V and 5 bases from J, with 9 bases between. This CDR3 contains 14 residues. CDR3 protein: CASSLGWVDNEQFF. The CDR3 bases are TGTGCCAGCAGCTTAGGGTGGGTGGACAATGAGCAGTTCTTC.

This chain joins TRBV7-9 and TRBJ2-5; D not certain. The CDR3 has 15 amino acids. Trimming removed 1 base from V and 4 bases from J, with 13 bases in between. In germline, CDR1 is SEHNR, CDR2 FQNEAQ (reference sequence). CDR3 sequence: CASSLVVALLETQYF. For the CDR3, the DNA is TGTGCCAGCAGCTTAGTCGTTGCCCTACTAGAGACCCAGTACTTC.

The chain uses TRBV9 and TRBJ2-3; 10 nucleotides line up with TRBD2. This CDR3 is built from 15 residues. Germline CDR1 SGDLS, CDR2 YYNGEE. After removal of 3 bases from V and 4 bases from J, the junction contained 5 bases not matched to a gene. CDR3 amino acids: CASSAVAGGPDTQYF. CDR3 nucleotides: TGTGCCAGCAGCGCCGTAGCGGGGGGCCCAGATACGCAGTATTTT.

The chain links TRBV6-5 to TRBJ2-2; D may match TRBD1 or TRBD2 (6 bases each). CDR3 size: 15 residues. From germline, CDR1 is MNHEY and CDR2 SVGAGI. Trimming took off 3 bases at V and 1 base at J, with 9 bases between the two ends. The CDR3 here is CASSYRGVNTGELFF. CDR3 DNA: TGTGCCAGCAGTTATAGGGGGGTGAACACCGGGGAGCTGTTTTTT.

About this clone: The same CDR3 is also encoded by other DNA sequences in this sample. The chain links TRBV5-1 to TRBJ1-1; 8 bases map to TRBD1. J lost 8 bases, V lost 4 bases, and 4 bases had no gene match. The CDR3 contains 12 residues. The germline V gene encodes CDR1 SGHRS and CDR2 YFSETQ. The CDR3 sequence: CASSLGTGEAFF. CDR3 DNA sequence: TGCGCCAGCAGCCTGGGGACAGGAGAAGCTTTCTTT.

V gene TRBV7-2 combines with J gene TRBJ1-2; D is possibly TRBD1 (6 bases). The CDR3 consists of 15 residues. V was clipped by 0 bases and J by 4 bases, with 12 bases between them. Germline CDR1 reads SGHTA; CDR2 reads FQGNSA. CDR3 sequence reads: CASSLAPGALYGYTF. The CDR3 nucleotides are TGTGCCAGCAGCTTAGCGCCAGGGGCCCTCTATGGCTACACCTTC.

The V call is TRBV7-6, the J call TRBJ2-7; maybe TRBD1 (6 bases). CDR3 length equals 13 residues. Trimming left V 5 bases short and J 3 bases short, with 11 bases between. Per germline, CDR1 SGHVS and CDR2 FNYEAQ. CDR3 protein: CASSHLDSYEQYF. CDR3 coding DNA: TGTGCCAGCAGCCACCTGGACAGCTACGAGCAGTACTTC.

The chain's CDR3 is CASSKDRVREKLFF. CDR3 DNA: TGTGCCAGCAGTAAAGACAGGGTTCGCGAAAAACTGTTTTTT. V and J are TRBV6-5 and TRBJ1-4, with 7 nucleotides matching TRBD1. The CDR3 length is 14 residues. The ends lost 5 bases at V and 8 bases at J; junction bases unmatched: 8. CDR1 and CDR2 from the germline V gene are MNHEY and SVGAGI.

Points on this clone: Other DNA sequences from this sample encode an identical CDR3 as well. This chain joins TRBV5-1 and TRBJ2-1; D not certain. This CDR3 spans 16 amino acids. From germline, CDR1 is SGHRS and CDR2 YFSETQ. Trimming stripped 0 bases from V and 1 base from J, with 11 bases between. The DNA for the CDR3 is TGCGCCAGCAGCTTGGGCGGCGCCTCGTCCTACAATGAGCAGTTCTTC. Its protein product is CASSLGGASSYNEQFF.

The chain employs TRBV11-2 and TRBJ2-3, with unresolved D. V lost 2 bases and J lost 6, with 6 bases in between. The germline gives CDR1 SGHAT, CDR2 FQNNGV. The CDR3 has 12 amino acids. The chain's CDR3 is CASSLRSDTQYF. The CDR3 DNA is TGTGCCAGCAGCTTAAGATCGGATACGCAGTATTTT.

The V call is TRBV19, the J call TRBJ2-1; D perhaps matches TRBD2 (6 bases). Germline values: CDR1 LNHDA, CDR2 SQIVND (reference sequence). The CDR3 has 15 residues. Trimming removed 3 bases from V and 7 bases from J, with 16 bases in between. Here the CDR3 reads CASSILVLGGNEQFF. The CDR3 DNA sequence: TGTGCCAGTAGTATTTTGGTTCTCGGGGGTAATGAGCAGTTCTTC.

CDR3 in amino acids: CASSPGPPGLGGYTF. CDR3 nucleotides: TGTGCCAGCAGTCCAGGCCCCCCAGGGTTGGGTGGCTACACCTTC. The chain joins TRBV6-5 to TRBJ1-2; D might be TRBD1 (5 bases). Germline V gene lookup returns CDR1 MNHEY and CDR2 SVGAGI. The CDR3 extends over 15 amino acids. V lost 5 bases and J lost 7, with 20 bases in between.

This clone turned up a few times. The CDR3, as DNA: TGTGCCAGCTCACCGGGACAGACGGGCACAGATACGCAGTATTTT. It encodes CASSPGQTGTDTQYF. The chain carries TRBV18 and TRBJ2-3, with TRBD1 matching over 7 bases. The ends lost 3 bases at V and 1 base at J; junction bases unmatched: 4. Germline V gene data show CDR1 as KGHSH and CDR2 as LQKENI. The CDR3 runs to 15 residues.

V usage is TRBV11-2 and J usage is TRBJ2-1; 8 positions match TRBD2. V was pared by 6 bases and J by 4 bases, with 8 bases of the junction left unmatched. The CDR3 loop spans 15 amino acids. Germline V gene data show CDR1 as SGHAT and CDR2 as FQNNGV. The CDR3 DNA reads TGTGCCAGCAGGGACTTAGCGGGGCGTTACAATGAGCAGTTCTTC. Amino acids: CASRDLAGRYNEQFF.

This chain joins TRBV10-2 and TRBJ1-1; no firm D call. The CDR3 contains 13 residues. Per germline, CDR1 WSHSY and CDR2 SAAADI. V gave up 4 bases and J gave up 4 bases, with 10 bases separating them. The DNA for the CDR3 is TGCGCCAGCAGTGGAGAAGCACGCACTGAAGCTTTCTTT. As protein: CASSGEARTEAFF.